By frequency in the sample, the clone carrying this TCR beta chain is medium-sized. Its antigen is undetermined. Overall study results and limits: Greatest tumor Treg TCR overlap was with tumor naive CD4+ cells.

V lost 8 bases and J 4 bases, leaving 14 bases between the germline ends. The CDR3 is made up of 13 amino acids. Amplification of TRBV12-4/TRBJ1-2 clonotypes used adaptor-ligated barcode primers. TCRdb reprocessed the multiplex PCR reads via MiXCR and lists one record per CDR3 protein. The sample lists roughly 980 distinct CDR3 sequences; about 0.75% were seen once. Tregs were sorted as CD4+CD25+CD127-/low cells. The chain combines TRBV12-3 or TRBV12-4 with TRBJ1-2; D is undetermined. This sequence originates from a female donor with breast cancer. Sample: Tregs sorted from blood. The CDR3, as DNA: TGTGCCAGCGCCACACTACGACCCTATGGCTACACCTTC. This translates into CASATLRPYGYTF.